One sample yielded the 20 T cell receptor beta chains listed below, sequenced in a study of CD4 T cells in relation to SARS-CoV-2 and coronaviruses. Sequencing was performed with immunoSEQ multiplex PCR; in TCRdb, only in-frame clones are kept and a portion is missing. The sample contains approximately 64,000 clones, 94% of which appear only once. The unexposed donors gave CD4+ T cells in about 2010-2019, prior to COVID-19. Sequencing input: naive CD4+ T cells from PBMCs. The subset is: naive CD4+ T cells isolated by negative enrichment. The receptor source for this set is a human donor in good health.

The chain couples TRBV28 to TRBJ2-1; no clear D. This CDR3 is 14 amino acids long. Germline CDR1 and CDR2: MDHEN and SYDVKM. Trimming cost V 7 bases and J 3 bases, with 13 bases left between them. This CDR3 is CASTPGPSYNEQFF. In DNA, the CDR3 is TGTGCCAGCACCCCAGGACCGAGCTACAATGAGCAGTTCTTC.

The V gene is TRBV3-1 (or the pseudogene TRBV3-2), the J gene TRBJ1-4; 10 nucleotides match TRBD1. Germline V lookup: CDR1 LGHDT, CDR2 YNNKEL (reference sequence). The V and J ends lost 3 bases and 3 bases, in that order; junction bases with no gene match: 4. CDR3 length equals 16 residues. CDR3 amino acids: CASSQRGQGSNEKLFF. The CDR3 DNA follows: TGTGCCAGCAGCCAGAGGGGACAGGGGTCTAATGAAAAACTGTTTTTT.

The table lists this clone with a count of one. The V and J genes are TRBV28 and TRBJ2-7; a possible D gene is TRBD1 (6 bases). V was shortened by 4 bases and J by 0 bases, with 10 bases between the two germline ends. Germline CDR1 reads MDHEN; CDR2 reads SYDVKM. The CDR3 spans 14 residues. The CDR3 bases are TGTGCCAGCAGTTCCAGGGACACCTCCTACGAGCAGTACTTC. It encodes CASSSRDTSYEQYF.

This clone was seen just once. The chain carries TRBV7-9 and TRBJ1-2; 8 bases map to TRBD1. With 7 bases clipped from V and 7 bases from J, the junction kept 11 bases outside the gene matches. Germline CDR1 SEHNR, CDR2 FQNEAQ (reference sequence). This CDR3 is 14 amino acids long. The CDR3 loop is CASNNGQGWAGYTF. The CDR3 region has the DNA TGTGCCAGCAACAACGGACAGGGCTGGGCTGGCTACACCTTC.

The chain joins TRBV6-5 to TRBJ2-1; D is unresolved. Germline values: CDR1 MNHEY, CDR2 SVGAGI. The germline V and J ends were trimmed by 5 bases and 8 bases, with 13 bases remaining between them. This CDR3 has 13 amino acids. CDR3 nucleotide sequence: TGTGCCAGCAGTCTGGCTGCCCCTGATGAGCAGTTCTTC. Its translation is CASSLAAPDEQFF.

The chain is built from TRBV19 and TRBJ2-1; D gene uncertain. The CDR3 is made up of 11 amino acids. Deletions cut 6 bases from V and 9 bases from J, with 9 bases between. Germline CDR1 is LNHDA and CDR2 is SQIVND (reference sequence). In DNA form, the CDR3 reads TGTGCCAGTAGAGGAGCAATTGAGCAGTTCTTC. Amino acid sequence: CASRGAIEQFF.

This clone occurred once. The chain joins TRBV5-1 to TRBJ2-5, with D tentatively TRBD2 (7 bases). V was shortened by 6 bases and J by 0 bases, with 18 bases between the two germline ends. The CDR3 is 16 amino acids. Germline assignment: CDR1 SGHRS and CDR2 YFSETQ. The CDR3 nucleotides are TGCGCCAGCACCGTTGGGGGGGCAGGGAACCAAGAGACCCAGTACTTC. Amino acids: CASTVGGAGNQETQYF.

J is TRBJ2-7 and V is TRBV5-4, with TRBD1 matching 10 bases. Trimming took 5 bases from V and 5 from J; bases not matched to a gene: 10. The CDR3 spans 15 residues. Germline V gene lookup returns CDR1 SGHNT and CDR2 YYREEE (reference sequence). The CDR3 region has the DNA TGTGCCAGCAGTTCGGGACAGGGGTACCGTAACGAGCAGTACTTC. The encoded protein is CASSSGQGYRNEQYF.

The chain employs TRBV24-1 and TRBJ2-1; no clear D. Trimming removed 4 bases at V and 7 bases at J, with 10 bases between. The CDR3 totals 13 residues. Germline CDR1 and CDR2: KGHDR and SFDVKD. CDR3: CATSEPMRNEQFF. As DNA, the CDR3 is TGTGCCACCAGTGAACCCATGAGGAATGAGCAGTTCTTC.

The chain joins TRBV7-9 to TRBJ1-4; 7 nucleotides match TRBD1. Germline assignment: CDR1 SEHNR and CDR2 FQNEAQ (reference sequence). V lost 1 base and J lost 5; bases outside the gene matches: 7. The CDR3 runs 16 residues. This chain's CDR3 is CASSLDLQGRNEKLFF. The CDR3 DNA reads as TGTGCCAGCAGCTTAGACCTACAGGGGAGGAATGAAAAACTGTTTTTT.

The CDR3 DNA follows: TGTGCCTGGAGCTCCACCGTTGGTGGCTACACCTTC. Its translation: CAWSSTVGGYTF. This chain uses TRBV30 with TRBJ1-2, with D unresolved. Germline values: CDR1 GTSNPN, CDR2 SVGIG (reference sequence). This CDR3 comprises 12 residues. Trimming took 3 bases from V and 7 from J, leaving 12 bases between them.

The V call is TRBV7-9, the J call TRBJ2-2, with TRBD1 matching 7 bases. The V gene end was trimmed by 2 bases and the J gene end by 2 bases; junction bases not matched to a gene: 5. From germline, CDR1 is SEHNR and CDR2 FQNEAQ (reference sequence). The CDR3 consists of 16 residues. The CDR3 DNA sequence: TGTGCCAGCAGCTTACTATCAGGGGGTAACACCGGGGAGCTGTTTTTT. Encoded protein: CASSLLSGGNTGELFF.

The V gene is TRBV18, the J gene TRBJ2-5, with a weak D call TRBD2 (6 bases). Germline loops: CDR1 KGHSH, CDR2 LQKENI. Trimming shortened V by 3 bases and J by 4 bases, and 30 bases separated the two germline ends. The CDR3 is 20 amino acids. CDR3 bases: TGTGCCAGCTCACCTCGAAGGGCCGGCCAGGCGGGAACAACTTTAGAGACCCAGTACTTC. It yields the protein CASSPRRAGQAGTTLETQYF.

The chain recombines TRBV28 with TRBJ2-7; 10 bases are a match to TRBD1. With V trimmed by 8 bases and J by 5 bases, 3 bases remained unmatched. CDR1 is MDHEN and CDR2 is SYDVKM in the germline V gene. This CDR3 contains 12 residues. This CDR3 is CASRDRGHEQYF. CDR3 nucleotide sequence: TGTGCCAGCCGGGACAGGGGCCACGAGCAGTACTTC.

The rearrangement links TRBV6-1 to TRBJ2-7, with D perhaps given as TRBD1 or TRBD2 (6 bases each). This CDR3 has 17 amino acids. Germline CDR1 and CDR2: MNHNS and SASEGT. Between the trimmed V and J ends, which lost 0 bases and 6 bases, there was a span of 21 bases. CDR3 amino acids: CASSEASGASRHFEQYF. CDR3 bases: TGTGCCAGCAGTGAAGCGTCGGGGGCTAGCAGACACTTCGAGCAGTACTTC.

This clone was observed once. The chain uses TRBV12-3 or TRBV12-4 and TRBJ2-1; D ambiguous. This CDR3 is 10 amino acids long. Trimming pared 6 bases from V and 9 bases from J, leaving 6 bases between. CDR3 loop: CASSRREQFF. The CDR3, as DNA: TGTGCCAGCAGCCGCCGTGAGCAGTTCTTC.

This chain links TRBV7-9 with TRBJ2-2; D unresolved. Trimming cost V 2 bases and J 5 bases, with 6 bases left between them. The CDR3 has 13 amino acids. From germline, CDR1 is SEHNR and CDR2 FQNEAQ (reference sequence). The CDR3 spells CASSLWGTGELFF. The CDR3 bases are TGTGCCAGCAGCTTATGGGGTACCGGGGAGCTGTTTTTT.

The chain combines TRBV28 with TRBJ2-3; 8 nucleotides agree with TRBD2. V was pared by 6 bases and J by 1 base, with 6 bases of the junction left unmatched. CDR1 and CDR2 (germline): MDHEN, SYDVKM. The length of the CDR3 is 15 residues. The CDR3 DNA follows: TGTGCCAGCAGCCTTAGCGGGATTGGCACAGATACGCAGTATTTT. Residues: CASSLSGIGTDTQYF.

The V gene is TRBV27, the J gene TRBJ2-6; perhaps TRBD1 as D (6 bases). The CDR3 runs 23 residues. In germline, CDR1 is MNHEY, CDR2 SMNVEV (reference sequence). Trimming cost V 0 bases and J 0 bases, with 27 bases left between them. This CDR3 is CASSLSPHTFPGTYLSGANVLTF. CDR3 nucleotides: TGTGCCAGCAGTTTATCCCCCCACACTTTTCCCGGGACATATCTCTCTGGGGCCAACGTCCTGACTTTC.

DNA of the CDR3: TGTGCCAGCAGCAAAGGGCCGGGCCAAAACTCCTACAATGAGCAGTTCTTC. This gives the protein CASSKGPGQNSYNEQFF. The gene calls are TRBV21-1 and TRBJ2-1. TRBV21-1 is a documented pseudogene. This CDR3 is 17 amino acids long.